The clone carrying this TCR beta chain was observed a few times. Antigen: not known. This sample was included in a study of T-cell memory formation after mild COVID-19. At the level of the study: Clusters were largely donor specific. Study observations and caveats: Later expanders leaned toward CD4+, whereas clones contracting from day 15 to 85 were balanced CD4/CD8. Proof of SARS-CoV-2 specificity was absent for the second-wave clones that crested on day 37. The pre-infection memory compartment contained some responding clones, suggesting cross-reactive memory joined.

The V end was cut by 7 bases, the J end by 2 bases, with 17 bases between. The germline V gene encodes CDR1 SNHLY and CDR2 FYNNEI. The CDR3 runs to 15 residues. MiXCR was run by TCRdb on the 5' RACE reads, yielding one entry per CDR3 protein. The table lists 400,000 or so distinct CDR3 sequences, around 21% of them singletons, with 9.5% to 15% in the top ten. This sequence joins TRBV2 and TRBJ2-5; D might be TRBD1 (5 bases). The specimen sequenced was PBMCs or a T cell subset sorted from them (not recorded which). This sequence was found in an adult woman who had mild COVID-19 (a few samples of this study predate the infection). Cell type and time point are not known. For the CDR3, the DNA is TGTGCCAGCAAAGGTCAGGGAATGACTCAAGAGACCCAGTACTTC. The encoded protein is CASKGQGMTQETQYF.